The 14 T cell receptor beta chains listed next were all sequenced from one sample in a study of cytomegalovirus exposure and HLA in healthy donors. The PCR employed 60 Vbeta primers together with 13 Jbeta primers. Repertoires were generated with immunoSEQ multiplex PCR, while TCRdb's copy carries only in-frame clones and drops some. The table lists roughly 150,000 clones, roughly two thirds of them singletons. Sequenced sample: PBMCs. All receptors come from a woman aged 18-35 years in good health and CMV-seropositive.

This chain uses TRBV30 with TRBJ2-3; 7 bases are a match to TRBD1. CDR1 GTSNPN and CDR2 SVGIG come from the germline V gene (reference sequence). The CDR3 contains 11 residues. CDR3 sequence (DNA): TGTGCTTTCACAGGGGAAGATACGCAGTATTTT. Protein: CAFTGEDTQYF.

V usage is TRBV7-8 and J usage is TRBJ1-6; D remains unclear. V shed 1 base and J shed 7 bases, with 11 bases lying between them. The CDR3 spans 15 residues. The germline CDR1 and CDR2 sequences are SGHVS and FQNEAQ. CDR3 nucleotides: TGTGCCAGCAGCTTAGAATTGGGCAGAAATTCACCCCTCCACTTT. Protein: CASSLELGRNSPLHF.

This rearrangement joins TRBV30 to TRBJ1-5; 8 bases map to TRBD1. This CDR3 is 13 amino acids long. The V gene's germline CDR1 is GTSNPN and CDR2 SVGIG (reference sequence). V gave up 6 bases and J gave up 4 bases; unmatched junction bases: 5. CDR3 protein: CACGTGLNQPQHF. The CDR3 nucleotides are TGTGCCTGCGGGACAGGACTTAATCAGCCCCAGCATTTT.

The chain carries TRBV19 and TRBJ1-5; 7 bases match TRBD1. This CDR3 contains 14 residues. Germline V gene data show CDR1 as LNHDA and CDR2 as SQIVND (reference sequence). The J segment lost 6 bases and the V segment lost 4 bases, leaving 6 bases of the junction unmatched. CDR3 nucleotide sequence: TGTGCCAGTAGTACGGACAGGAGCTTTCAGCCCCAGCATTTT. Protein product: CASSTDRSFQPQHF.

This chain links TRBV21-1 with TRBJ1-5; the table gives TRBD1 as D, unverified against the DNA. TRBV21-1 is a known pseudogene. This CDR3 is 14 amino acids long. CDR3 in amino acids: CASSKERGCQPQHF. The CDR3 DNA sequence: TGTGCCAGCAGCAAAGAAAGGGGCTGTCAGCCCCAGCATTTT.

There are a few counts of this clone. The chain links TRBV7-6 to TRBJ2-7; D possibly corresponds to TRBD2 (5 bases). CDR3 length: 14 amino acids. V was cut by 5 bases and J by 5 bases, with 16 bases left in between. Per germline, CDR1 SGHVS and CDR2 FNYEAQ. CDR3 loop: CASSRIRTGDEQYF. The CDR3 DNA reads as TGTGCCAGCAGCCGCATCAGGACTGGGGACGAGCAGTACTTC.

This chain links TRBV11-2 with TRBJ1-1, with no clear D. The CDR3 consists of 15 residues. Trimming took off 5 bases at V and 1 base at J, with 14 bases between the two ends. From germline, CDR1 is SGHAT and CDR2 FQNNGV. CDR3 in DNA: TGTGCCAGCAGCCCACAGACAAACGGGAACACTGAAGCTTTCTTT. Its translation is CASSPQTNGNTEAFF.

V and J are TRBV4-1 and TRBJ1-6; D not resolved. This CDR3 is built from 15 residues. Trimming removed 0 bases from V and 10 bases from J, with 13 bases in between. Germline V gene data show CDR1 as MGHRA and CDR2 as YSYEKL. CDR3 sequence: CASSQEGLGGSPLHF. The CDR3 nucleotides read TGCGCCAGCAGCCAAGAGGGTCTGGGAGGATCACCCCTCCACTTT.

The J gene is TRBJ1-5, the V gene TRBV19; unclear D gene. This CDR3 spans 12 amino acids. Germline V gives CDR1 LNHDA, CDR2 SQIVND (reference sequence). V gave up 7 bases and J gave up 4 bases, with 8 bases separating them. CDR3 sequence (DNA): TGTGCCAGTACAACAAAGAATCAGCCCCAGCATTTT. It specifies CASTTKNQPQHF. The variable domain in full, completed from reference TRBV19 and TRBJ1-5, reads DGGITQSPKYLFRKEGQNVTLSCEQNLNHDAMYWYRQDPGQGLRLIYYSQIVNDFQKGDIAEGYSVSREKKESFPLTVTSAQKNPTAFYLCASTTKNQPQHFGDGTRLSIL.

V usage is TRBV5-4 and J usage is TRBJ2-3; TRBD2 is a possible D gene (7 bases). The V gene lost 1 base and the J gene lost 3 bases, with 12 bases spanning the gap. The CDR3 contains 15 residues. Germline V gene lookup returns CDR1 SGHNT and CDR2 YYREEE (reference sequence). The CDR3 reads CASSLYGGPTDTQYF. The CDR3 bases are TGTGCCAGCAGCTTGTACGGGGGGCCGACAGATACGCAGTATTTT.

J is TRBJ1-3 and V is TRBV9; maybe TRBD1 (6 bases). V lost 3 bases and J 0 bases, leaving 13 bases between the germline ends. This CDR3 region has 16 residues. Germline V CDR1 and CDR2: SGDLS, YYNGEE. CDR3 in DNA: TGTGCCAGCAGCGCCTCAGGGGCTTTCTCTGGAAACACCATATATTTT. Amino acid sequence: CASSASGAFSGNTIYF.

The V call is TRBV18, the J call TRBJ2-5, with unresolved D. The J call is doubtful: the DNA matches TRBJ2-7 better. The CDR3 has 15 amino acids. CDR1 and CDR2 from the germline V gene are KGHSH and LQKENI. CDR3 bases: TGTGCCAGCTCACTCGACCCCCTTCAGGACTACGAGCAGTACTTC. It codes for CASSLDPLQDYEQYF.

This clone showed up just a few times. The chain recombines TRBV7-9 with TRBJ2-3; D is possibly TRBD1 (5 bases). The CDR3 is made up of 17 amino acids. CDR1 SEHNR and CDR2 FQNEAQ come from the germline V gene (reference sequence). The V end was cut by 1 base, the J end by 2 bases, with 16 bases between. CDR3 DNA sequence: TGTGCCAGCAGCTTAGTAGTATTCGACAGACACACAGATACGCAGTATTTT. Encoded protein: CASSLVVFDRHTDTQYF.

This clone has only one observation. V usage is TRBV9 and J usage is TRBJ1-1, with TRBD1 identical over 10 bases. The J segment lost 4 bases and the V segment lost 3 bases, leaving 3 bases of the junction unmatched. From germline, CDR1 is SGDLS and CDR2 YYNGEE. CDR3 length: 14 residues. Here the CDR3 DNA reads TGTGCCAGCAGCGCCCGGGACAGGGGCACTGAAGCTTTCTTT. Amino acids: CASSARDRGTEAFF.